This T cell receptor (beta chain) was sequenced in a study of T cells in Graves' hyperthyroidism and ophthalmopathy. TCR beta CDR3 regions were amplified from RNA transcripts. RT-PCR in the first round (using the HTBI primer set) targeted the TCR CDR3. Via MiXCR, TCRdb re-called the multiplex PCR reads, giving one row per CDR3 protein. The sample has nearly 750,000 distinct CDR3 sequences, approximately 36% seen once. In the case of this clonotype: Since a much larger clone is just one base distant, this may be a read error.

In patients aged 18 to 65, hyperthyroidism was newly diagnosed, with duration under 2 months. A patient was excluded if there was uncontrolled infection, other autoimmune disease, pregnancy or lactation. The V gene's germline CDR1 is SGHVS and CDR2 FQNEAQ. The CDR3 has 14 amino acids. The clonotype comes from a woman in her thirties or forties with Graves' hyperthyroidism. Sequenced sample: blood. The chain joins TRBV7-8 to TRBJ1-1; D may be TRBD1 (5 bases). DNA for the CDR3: TGTGCCAGCAGCGCCGGCACGGGGGTCACTGCAGCTTTCTTT. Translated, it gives CASSAGTGVTAAFF. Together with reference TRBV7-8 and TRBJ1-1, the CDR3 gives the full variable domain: GAGVSQSPRYKVAKRGQDVALRCDPISGHVSLFWYQQALGQGPEFLTYFQNEAQLDKSGLPSDRFFAERPEGSVSTLKIQRTQQEDSAVYLCASSAGTGVTAAFFGQGTRLTVV.